The sequence of this TCR beta chain was determined in a study of T cells in Graves' hyperthyroidism and ophthalmopathy (dated by TCRdb to the late 2010s). Concerning the study at large: TCR V-J signatures able to tell the groups apart were searched for in a discovery cohort of 95 to 100 patients, of whom 43 had Graves' ophthalmopathy and about 55 had stable Graves' hyperthyroidism. In addition, the study compared T-cell repertoires in thyroid tissue and in blood from five or six Graves' hyperthyroidism patients. The paper reports TCR Vbeta CDR3 sequencing of 130 to 150 peripheral blood samples: approximately 43 ophthalmopathy, over 70 hyperthyroidism and about 17 progressor patients. After blood sampling, hyperthyroidism patients were treated with methimazole at a starting dose of 30 mg daily, and ophthalmopathy patients were treated with high-dose intravenous methylprednisolone. The 100 or so discovery patients were randomly divided into training and test sets at a 7:3 ratio. Whether ophthalmopathy could be predicted prospectively was tested in an independent validation cohort made up of under 20 hyperthyroidism patients plus 17 patients who later progressed to ophthalmopathy.

Exclusion was applied to patients with uncontrolled infections, other autoimmune diseases, pregnancy or lactation. Diagnoses were based on clinical symptoms, serum thyroxine and TRAb, thyroid ultrasound and orbital computed tomography. Trizol reagent was used to extract total RNA, and RNA quality was then checked on an Agilent 2100 Bioanalyzer. Amplification of TCR beta CDR3 regions was carried out from RNA transcripts. The first round of RT-PCR for the TCR CDR3 was performed with the HTBI primer set and the Qiagen OneStep RT-PCR kit. A second multiplex PCR round built the libraries, followed by size selection and purification. Sequencing of the libraries was done on an Illumina HiSeq2000 using paired-end 100 bp reads. As for the original processing: Raw data were processed with SOAPnuke, discarding reads with adapters, uncalled bases, mean Phred below 15, or no exact constant-primer or identifier match. COPE v1.2.5 was used to merge high-quality paired reads, and clonotypes were defined as unique nucleotide sequences. MiTCR v1.1 was used to align the clonotypes against IMGT TRBV, TRBD and TRBJ reference segments. The analysis included only V-J combinations with a frequency above 0.0001, which together covered 99% to 99.2% of the repertoires. The TCS score was defined as the ratio of F50 (clonal expansion) to E x V (chaos), calculated using BLOSUM62-based TCRdist between CDR3 peptides within each V-J. Welch's t-statistics and random forest reduced around 520 V-J features to under 15, which were used in a naive Bayes classifier (R e1071). The similarity between thyroid and blood repertoires was quantified using the Morisita-Horn index. TCRdb took the public reads, trimmed them with fastp at Q25, ran MiXCR for clone calling and kept in-frame beta chains. CDR3 protein duplicates are merged, each entry listing the most common genes and DNA. None of the V and J calls come from the authors' own analysis; TCRdb made them. The table for this sample lists around 620,000 distinct CDR3 sequences; roughly 46% of them were counted only once. The ten largest clones add up to 15% to 20% of the sample.

Overall study results and their limits: No statistical method was used to set the sample size in advance, and investigators knew the group allocation. Most expanded thyroid clonotypes (frequency above 0.001) were also detected in blood, suggesting blood repertoires may reflect thyroid immune responses. In validation, the model predicted progression to ophthalmopathy a median of approximately 6.3 months before onset, with about 71% sensitivity and more than 72% specificity. Ophthalmopathy was separated from stable hyperthyroidism by a 13 V-J signature model, with over 85% sensitivity and 81% to 82% specificity obtained in cross-validation and 80%/75% obtained in testing.

The CDR3 measures 13 amino acids from cysteine to phenylalanine. Of all the DNA, just the CDR3 is kept, 39 bases in frame from base 1. V trim: 8 bases; J trim: 5 bases; unmatched bases: 7. The germline V gene gives CDR1 as MNHNS and CDR2 as SASEGT. This clonotype was recorded at least ten times. Its binding antigen is unknown. No base quality values were provided; no much bigger clone lies one nucleotide off. The specimen sequenced was peripheral blood or thyroid tissue (not recorded which). The chain joins TRBV6-1 to TRBJ2-5, with 8 bases aligning to TRBD2. This TCR derives from an adult woman with Graves' disease, either hyperthyroidism or ophthalmopathy (not recorded which). The nucleotide sequence is given as TGTGCCAGCGGCGGGAGGTCAGCGGAGACCCAGTACTTC. This encodes CASGGRSAETQYF.